These 20 T cell receptor beta chains share one sample of origin, sequenced in a study of T cell repertoires in cytomegalovirus infection (dated by TCRdb to the late 2010s). Their cognate antigens are unknown. Interpreted using the paper, the treatment or condition label stands for: in vitro stimulation with specific CMV peptide epitopes to enrich CMV-specific T cells. Sequencing was carried out with an Illumina HiSeq 1500. TCRdb applied fastp at Q25 and MiXCR to the public reads, then kept only in-frame beta chains. Every CDR3 protein is listed once, alongside the most common genes and DNA of its rows. The sample data list some 900,000 distinct CDR3 sequences, and 32% of these were observed just once. The ten top clones hold around 12% of the sample. Specimen: cultured CD8+ T cells from PBMCs, collected from culture after CMV antigen stimulation. Source of these receptors: a human donor in good health (CMV status not recorded). Some clones in this sample may be carry-over from other donors' samples.

Regarding this clonotype: This sequence may be a read error, since a much larger clone differs from it by one base. V gene TRBV15 combines with J gene TRBJ2-1; TRBD2 matches 8 bases. Germline CDR1 LNHNV, CDR2 YYDKDF (reference sequence). The CDR3 runs to 16 residues. Written as DNA, the CDR3 is TGTGCCGCCAGCAGAGATCCGGGACTAGGCTCCGCTGAGCAGTTCTTC. Protein product: CAASRDPGLGSAEQFF.

In this sample, this clonotype turned up a few times. The chain has TRBV7-9 and TRBJ2-5, with a possible D match to TRBD2 (5 bases). Trimming left V 1 base short and J 1 base short, with 16 bases between. Germline V lookup: CDR1 SEHNR, CDR2 FQNEAQ (reference sequence). The CDR3 is 17 amino acids. The CDR3 nucleotides read TGTGCCAGCAGCTTAGGGGAGTTAAATCGCCCCCAAGAGACCCAGTACTTC. Its translation is CASSLGELNRPQETQYF. Filled out from reference TRBV7-9 and TRBJ2-5, the complete variable domain reads DTGVSQNPRHKITKRGQNVTFRCDPISEHNRLYWYRQTLGQGPEFLTYFQNEAQLEKSRLLSDRFSAERPKGSFSTLEIQRTEQGDSAMYLCASSLGELNRPQETQYFGPGTRLLVL.

This clonotype was picked up a small number of times. The rearrangement links TRBV6-5 to TRBJ1-1; 8 bases line up with TRBD1. The J segment lost 4 bases and the V segment lost 2 bases, leaving 12 bases of the junction unmatched. The CDR3 has 17 residues. CDR1 and CDR2 (germline): MNHEY, SVGAGI. The CDR3 is CASSYAAGGPPSTEAFF. CDR3 bases: TGTGCCAGCAGTTACGCGGCAGGGGGCCCCCCGAGCACTGAAGCTTTCTTT.

The rearrangement links TRBV9 to TRBJ2-6; D remains unclear. V was pared by 4 bases and J by 3 bases, with 8 bases between. Germline V gene data show CDR1 as SGDLS and CDR2 as YYNGEE. The CDR3 consists of 14 residues. The CDR3, as DNA: TGTGCCAGCAGCCCCCGGCATGGGGCCAACGTCCTGACTTTC. It encodes CASSPRHGANVLTF.

V and J are TRBV25-1 and TRBJ2-7; possibly TRBD2 for D (6 bases). The V gene's germline CDR1 is MGHDK and CDR2 SYGVNS. This CDR3 has 15 residues. Trimming took off 6 bases at V and 5 bases at J, with 20 bases between the two ends. The CDR3 DNA reads as TGTGCCAGCAGCTTCTCTGCGGTCGGGAGAAACGAGCAGTACGTC. Its protein product is CASSFSAVGRNEQYV.

In its sample, this clonotype was seen a few times. For the CDR3, the DNA is TGCAGCGTCCTCAGGAACACTGAAGCTTTCTTT. The encoded protein is CSVLRNTEAFF. The rearrangement joins TRBV29-1 to TRBJ1-1; D unresolved. Trimming cost V 6 bases and J 1 base, with 6 bases left between them. Germline CDR1 SQVTM, CDR2 ANQGSEA. This CDR3 region has 11 residues.

This clonotype appeared a few times. V usage is TRBV7-4 and J usage is TRBJ2-2, with 9 bases lining up with TRBD2. The CDR3 is 14 amino acids. V dropped 4 bases and J dropped 7; count of bases not matched to a gene: 4. Germline CDR1 is SGHVT and CDR2 is SQSDAQ. CDR3 loop: CASSSGTSHGELFF. Here the CDR3 DNA reads TGTGCCAGCAGCTCCGGGACTAGCCACGGGGAGCTGTTTTTT.

The table lists this clonotype with many counts. This chain links TRBV12-3 or TRBV12-4 with TRBJ2-7, with a weak D call TRBD2 (6 bases). This CDR3 is built from 16 residues. V was cut by 7 bases and J by 2 bases, with 21 bases left in between. This CDR3 is CASTKGTGTVTYEQYF. CDR3 nucleotide sequence: TGTGCCAGCACCAAAGGGACCGGGACTGTCACCTACGAGCAGTACTTC.

Only a few counts were recorded for this clonotype. This chain uses TRBV7-9 with TRBJ1-1, with D tentatively TRBD1 (6 bases). The CDR3 runs 14 residues. In germline, CDR1 is SEHNR, CDR2 FQNEAQ (reference sequence). V lost 5 bases and J 2 bases, leaving 12 bases between the germline ends. CDR3 residues: CASSPAGVNTEAFF. Written as DNA, the CDR3 is TGTGCCAGCAGCCCCGCAGGGGTAAACACTGAAGCTTTCTTT.

The chain combines TRBV11-2 with TRBJ1-1; D gene ambiguous. The germline V gene has CDR1 SGHAT and CDR2 FQNNGV. V lost 5 bases and J 3 bases, leaving 13 bases between the germline ends. The CDR3 consists of 14 residues. CDR3 region: CASSPTSGDTEAFF. CDR3 DNA: TGTGCCAGCAGCCCAACCAGTGGGGACACTGAAGCTTTCTTT.

This clonotype was seen a few times. CDR3 protein: CASSPYSRGPDDYGYTF. CDR3 in DNA: TGTGCCAGCTCACCGTACAGCCGGGGTCCAGACGATTATGGCTACACCTTC. The chain uses TRBV18 and TRBJ1-2; D remains ambiguous. V was shortened by 3 bases and J by 5 bases, with 22 bases between the two germline ends. The CDR3 length is 17 residues. Germline V gene data show CDR1 as KGHSH and CDR2 as LQKENI.

V is TRBV27 and J is TRBJ2-3; D unclear. CDR3 length: 13 residues. Germline V lookup: CDR1 MNHEY, CDR2 SMNVEV (reference sequence). The ends were cut back, 0 bases at V and 5 bases at J, with 6 bases in the middle. The CDR3 DNA follows: TGTGCCAGCAGTTTATCGTTGGGAGATACGCAGTATTTT. Its translation: CASSLSLGDTQYF.

This chain connects TRBV7-9 to TRBJ1-3; D remains ambiguous. This CDR3 is 15 amino acids long. Trimming took off 5 bases at V and 0 bases at J, with 11 bases between the two ends. From germline, CDR1 is SEHNR and CDR2 FQNEAQ (reference sequence). DNA for the CDR3: TGTGCCAGCAGCCCCCGGGGAAACTCTGGAAACACCATATATTTT. Translated: CASSPRGNSGNTIYF.

The V call is TRBV6-1, the J call TRBJ2-1, with TRBD2 matching 7 bases. The ends lost 7 bases at V and 0 bases at J; junction bases unmatched: 6. In germline, CDR1 is MNHNS, CDR2 SASEGT. The CDR3 covers 15 residues. CDR3 protein: CASTGSGASYNEQFF. The CDR3 bases are TGTGCCAGCACCGGCAGCGGGGCCTCCTACAATGAGCAGTTCTTC.

In its sample, this clonotype was seen many times. The V and J genes are TRBV7-2 and TRBJ1-4, with 9 nucleotides matching TRBD1. CDR1 is SGHTA and CDR2 is FQGNSA in the germline V gene. The V segment lost 4 bases and the J segment 7 bases; nucleotides outside the gene matches: 7. The CDR3 spans 15 residues. The CDR3 coding sequence is TGTGCCAGCAGCTCCAGGCGGGACAGGGCTGAAAAACTGTTTTTT. This codes for CASSSRRDRAEKLFF. Complete variable domain (other parts from reference TRBV7-2 and TRBJ1-4): GAGVSQSPSNKVTEKGKDVELRCDPISGHTALYWYRQSLGQGLEFLIYFQGNSAPDKSGLPSDRFSAERTGGSVSTLTIQRTQQEDSAVYLCASSSRRDRAEKLFFGSGTQLSVL.

The chain is built from TRBV6-5 and TRBJ1-1; D is ambiguous. The CDR3 has 13 residues. Germline assignment: CDR1 MNHEY and CDR2 SVGAGI. V was trimmed by 4 bases and J by 0 bases, leaving 6 bases between them. The CDR3 DNA is TGTGCCAGCAGTTGGAACCTGAACACTGAAGCTTTCTTT. Its translation is CASSWNLNTEAFF.

V and J are TRBV9 and TRBJ2-1; TRBD2 aligns across 9 bases. This CDR3 is 18 amino acids long. V was pared by 2 bases and J by 4 bases, with 13 bases of the junction left unmatched. The germline CDR1 and CDR2 sequences are SGDLS and YYNGEE. The DNA of the CDR3 is TGTGCCAGCAGCGTCTCAAGGCGAGCGGGGGGACCTTACAATGAGCAGTTCTTC. This gives the protein CASSVSRRAGGPYNEQFF.

The V and J genes are TRBV29-1 and TRBJ2-2; D gene ambiguous. The CDR3 is 16 amino acids. Trimming stripped 0 bases from V and 1 base from J, with 12 bases between. Germline V CDR1 and CDR2: SQVTM, ANQGSEA. In DNA form, the CDR3 reads TGCAGCGTTGAAGATCGAGGCAGAGAGAACACCGGGGAGCTGTTTTTT. This encodes CSVEDRGRENTGELFF.

The chain recombines TRBV5-4 with TRBJ2-2; D is uncertain. The CDR3 totals 14 residues. The V end lost 1 base, the J end lost 8 bases, and 12 bases lay between the germline ends. From germline, CDR1 is SGHNT and CDR2 YYREEE (reference sequence). CDR3 nucleotide sequence: TGTGCCAGCAGCTTGAGGCAGATGGGGGGGGAGCTGTTTTTT. Protein sequence: CASSLRQMGGELFF.

The V call is TRBV6-6, the J call TRBJ2-7, with D possibly being TRBD2 (5 bases). CDR3 size: 16 residues. Germline V gene sequence: CDR1 MNHNY, CDR2 SVGAGI (reference sequence). V was cut by 3 bases and J by 0 bases, with 15 bases left in between. The CDR3 sequence: CASSYPGIGSSYEQYF. CDR3 sequence (DNA): TGTGCCAGCAGTTATCCCGGGATAGGTTCCTCCTACGAGCAGTACTTC.